These 11 T cell receptor beta chains were sequenced from one sample in a study of cytomegalovirus exposure and HLA in healthy donors. Using immunoSEQ multiplex PCR, the repertoire was profiled, and TCRdb retains in-frame clones only, with some absent. Here the sample spans under 95,000 clones, approximately 94% being singletons. Specimen: PBMCs. These receptors all stem from a woman aged 18-29 years in good health and CMV-seropositive.

This rearrangement joins TRBV19 to TRBJ1-1, with TRBD1 matching 7 bases. Germline CDR1 and CDR2: LNHDA and SQIVND (reference sequence). The ends lost 6 bases at V and 1 base at J; junction bases unmatched: 2. The CDR3 spans 13 residues. The CDR3 nucleotides read TGTGCCAGTAGCGGGACAGCGAACACTGAAGCTTTCTTT. The encoded protein is CASSGTANTEAFF.

This clone was seen just once. J is TRBJ2-2 and V is TRBV4-3; weak D call: TRBD1 (6 bases). The V and J ends lost 2 bases and 4 bases respectively, with 8 bases between them. In germline, CDR1 is LGHNA, CDR2 YSLEER. This CDR3 is built from 14 residues. For the CDR3, the DNA is TGCGCCAGCAGCCAACTGGGGGCCACCGGGGAGCTGTTTTTT. Its protein product is CASSQLGATGELFF.

The DNA of the CDR3 is TGCGCCAGCAGCGCTGCGGCCCTTAATTCACCCCTCCACTTT. Translated, it gives CASSAAALNSPLHF. The chain combines TRBV4-3 with TRBJ1-6; the D is unclear. CDR1 and CDR2 from the germline V gene are LGHNA and YSLEER. V shed 5 bases and J shed 6 bases, with 11 bases lying between them. This CDR3 contains 14 residues.

The chain is built from TRBV6-5 and TRBJ1-1; perhaps TRBD1 as D (6 bases). The germline CDR1 and CDR2 sequences are MNHEY and SVGAGI. The V end was cut by 8 bases, the J end by 5 bases, with 21 bases between. The CDR3 runs to 15 residues. This CDR3 reads CASVQPGGRRTEAFF. CDR3 nucleotides: TGTGCCAGCGTCCAACCGGGGGGGCGCCGAACTGAAGCTTTCTTT.

The chain joins TRBV15 to TRBJ2-7; D is perhaps TRBD1 (6 bases). V was clipped by 0 bases and J by 2 bases, with 14 bases between them. The CDR3 runs to 16 residues. Germline V gene data show CDR1 as LNHNV and CDR2 as YYDKDF (reference sequence). The CDR3 nucleotides read TGTGCCACCAGCAGAGAGGGACAAATAAACCCCTACGAGCAGTACTTC. Protein: CATSREGQINPYEQYF.

The chain uses TRBV18 and TRBJ2-1; TRBD2 aligns across 11 bases. The J segment lost 6 bases and the V segment lost 0 bases, leaving 4 bases of the junction unmatched. The CDR3 totals 16 residues. Germline CDR1 and CDR2: KGHSH and LQKENI. The CDR3 sequence: CASSPPTSGGTNEQFF. DNA for the CDR3: TGTGCCAGCTCACCACCAACTAGCGGGGGAACCAATGAGCAGTTCTTC.

This clone was counted a single time. An end of the junction differs from the germline gene, which may be a read error. The V and J genes are TRBV5-4 and TRBJ1-6; perhaps TRBD1 as D (5 bases). Germline CDR1 SGHNT, CDR2 YYREEE (reference sequence). The CDR3 length is 14 residues. The CDR3 DNA sequence: TGTGCCACCAGCTTAGGGCAGGGCGCTTCACCCCTCCACTTT. Amino acids: CATSLGQGASPLHF. The complete variable domain, with remaining parts taken from reference TRBV5-4 and TRBJ1-6, reads ETGVTQSPTHLIKTRGQQVTLRCSSQSGHNTVSWYQQALGQGPQFIFQYYREEENGRGNFPPRFSGLQFPNYSSELNVNALELDDSALYLCATSLGQGASPLHFGNGTRLTVT.

The chain has TRBV7-9 and TRBJ2-3, with D possibly TRBD1 on 5 matching bases. The CDR3 is made up of 18 amino acids. Germline values: CDR1 SEHNR, CDR2 FQNEAQ (reference sequence). Trimming took 5 bases from V and 1 from J, leaving 22 bases between them. CDR3 sequence: CASSPQGTDTLRTDTQYF. Written as DNA, the CDR3 is TGTGCCAGCAGCCCCCAGGGTACTGATACCCTCCGCACAGATACGCAGTATTTT.

Here the CDR3 reads CAISDRDDYGYTF. The CDR3 bases are TGTGCCATCAGTGACCGGGATGACTATGGCTACACCTTC. The rearrangement joins TRBV10-3 to TRBJ1-2; D is unclear. Trimming left V 3 bases short and J 3 bases short, with 8 bases between. The CDR3 totals 13 residues. The germline CDR1 and CDR2 sequences are ENHRY and SYGVKD.

The rearrangement joins TRBV14 to TRBJ2-3; 8 bases line up with TRBD2. The germline V gene has CDR1 SGHDN and CDR2 FVKESK. With 0 bases clipped from V and 3 bases from J, the junction kept 5 bases outside the gene matches. This CDR3 contains 16 residues. The CDR3 coding sequence is TGTGCCAGCAGCCAAGAAGTAGCGGGGAAGACAGATACGCAGTATTTT. Translation: CASSQEVAGKTDTQYF.

The gene calls are TRBV28 and TRBJ1-5, with 8 bases lining up with TRBD1. The CDR3 extends over 15 amino acids. CDR1 MDHEN and CDR2 SYDVKM come from the germline V gene. V lost 5 bases and J lost 3; bases outside the gene matches: 6. The CDR3 sequence: CASSQGQVYNQPQHF. CDR3 nucleotide sequence: TGTGCCAGCAGTCAGGGACAGGTATACAATCAGCCCCAGCATTTT.